A selection of T cell receptor beta chains follows, all from one sample in a study of cytomegalovirus exposure and HLA in healthy donors. The assay was immunoSEQ multiplex PCR, and TCRdb's table has in-frame clones only and misses some. The sample lists 110,000 to 150,000 clones; over 75% were seen once. Sequencing was performed on PBMCs. These receptors were taken from a female donor in good health and CMV-seronegative. Each CDR3 is given with its conserved first and last residue. The size of a clone is reported for some rows only, either as once, few or many, or as a class for expanded clones.

v_gene: TRBV5-1; abundance: .; j_gene: TRBJ2-7; CDR3aa: CASAKLDSYEQYF
v_gene: TRBV10-3; abundance: .; j_gene: TRBJ1-2; CDR3aa: CAIRNRGQNYGYTF
v_gene: TRBV9; abundance: .; j_gene: TRBJ1-1; CDR3aa: CASSKPGTANTEAFF
v_gene: TRBV7-9; abundance: few; j_gene: TRBJ2-7; CDR3aa: CASSLVGAQGRYEQYF
v_gene: TRBV29-1; abundance: once; j_gene: TRBJ1-5; CDR3aa: CSVADREQPQHF
v_gene: TRBV2; abundance: .; j_gene: TRBJ2-4; CDR3aa: CASSETWALAKNIQYF
v_gene: TRBV4-1; abundance: .; j_gene: TRBJ1-1; CDR3aa: CASSRGQGWVTEAFF
v_gene: TRBV10-3; abundance: once; j_gene: TRBJ2-7; CDR3aa: CAIGDTSYEQYF
v_gene: TRBV5-1; abundance: .; j_gene: TRBJ1-2; CDR3aa: CASQSTGGLSGYTF
v_gene: TRBV27; abundance: .; j_gene: TRBJ2-1; CDR3aa: CASSLAGGDFGGEQFF
v_gene: TRBV27; abundance: .; j_gene: TRBJ1-1; CDR3aa: CASSLSAGIPEAFF
v_gene: TRBV27; abundance: few; j_gene: TRBJ2-7; CDR3aa: CASSFTGEGSYEQYF
v_gene: TRBV10-1; abundance: .; j_gene: TRBJ2-3; CDR3aa: CASTTGPGDTQYF
v_gene: TRBV5-6; abundance: .; j_gene: TRBJ2-1; CDR3aa: CASSLGGITYNEQFF
v_gene: TRBV19; abundance: .; j_gene: TRBJ2-1; CDR3aa: CASNPVDRDYNEQFF
v_gene: TRBV5-5; abundance: .; j_gene: TRBJ2-5; CDR3aa: CASSSWSGETQYF
v_gene: TRBV2; abundance: .; j_gene: TRBJ1-2; CDR3aa: CASSPPELNYGYTF
v_gene: TRBV5-1; abundance: .; j_gene: TRBJ2-1; CDR3aa: CASSNQGDGNEQFF
v_gene: TRBV6-1; abundance: .; j_gene: TRBJ2-7; CDR3aa: CANSGQGDEQYF
v_gene: TRBV7-9; abundance: .; j_gene: TRBJ2-2; CDR3aa: CASSGRGGESIGELFF
v_gene: TRBV27; abundance: .; j_gene: TRBJ2-7; CDR3aa: CASSPEGQGSYEQYF
v_gene: TRBV6-5; abundance: .; j_gene: TRBJ2-2; CDR3aa: CASRAPQGTGELFF
v_gene: TRBV5-8; abundance: .; j_gene: TRBJ2-3; CDR3aa: CASSWGVGAKYF
v_gene: TRBV5-1; abundance: .; j_gene: TRBJ2-7; CDR3aa: CASSGLAYEQYF
v_gene: TRBV4-2; abundance: .; j_gene: TRBJ1-4; CDR3aa: CASSLAGTENEKLFF
v_gene: TRBV2; abundance: .; j_gene: TRBJ2-7; CDR3aa: CASSGGRYEQYF
v_gene: TRBV5-1; abundance: .; j_gene: TRBJ2-7; CDR3aa: CASSLGASYEQYF
v_gene: TRBV5-1; abundance: .; j_gene: TRBJ2-7; CDR3aa: CASSLEGWGYEQYF
v_gene: TRBV28; abundance: .; j_gene: TRBJ2-7; CDR3aa: CASTTGTYEQYF
v_gene: TRBV18; abundance: .; j_gene: TRBJ2-5; CDR3aa: CASSPGRKETQYF
v_gene: TRBV5-1; abundance: .; j_gene: TRBJ2-2; CDR3aa: CASSLLLAGAGELFF
v_gene: TRBV6-6; abundance: .; j_gene: TRBJ2-5; CDR3aa: CASSPRQGAETQYF
v_gene: TRBV28; abundance: .; j_gene: TRBJ2-5; CDR3aa: CASSTQKTGNPAQETQYF
v_gene: TRBV9; abundance: .; j_gene: TRBJ2-5; CDR3aa: CASSPRTSSKTQYF
v_gene: TRBV5-4; abundance: .; j_gene: TRBJ2-7; CDR3aa: CASSPGTSGKGEQYF
v_gene: TRBV19; abundance: few; j_gene: TRBJ1-4; CDR3aa: CASSDRGYEKLFF
v_gene: TRBV27; abundance: .; j_gene: TRBJ2-7; CDR3aa: CASSLYLADSYEQYF
v_gene: TRBV27; abundance: few; j_gene: TRBJ2-1; CDR3aa: CASRDVTGSNEQFF
v_gene: TRBV9; abundance: .; j_gene: TRBJ2-1; CDR3aa: CASSAGTVRPYNEQFF
v_gene: TRBV29-1; abundance: few; j_gene: TRBJ2-5; CDR3aa: CSDRKQGQETQYF
v_gene: TRBV28; abundance: .; j_gene: TRBJ2-7; CDR3aa: CASSSYTERTGEQYF
v_gene: TRBV29-1; abundance: .; j_gene: TRBJ2-7; CDR3aa: CSVSPGLDSYEQYF
v_gene: TRBV12-1; abundance: .; j_gene: TRBJ2-5; CDR3aa: CASSFHGGRWRETQYF
v_gene: TRBV7-2; abundance: .; j_gene: TRBJ2-1; CDR3aa: CASSASRTSGSDNEQFF
v_gene: TRBV4-1; abundance: .; j_gene: TRBJ2-5; CDR3aa: CASSQTPLAGWGETQYF
v_gene: TRBV15; abundance: .; j_gene: TRBJ2-7; CDR3aa: CATSSGQGPYEQYF
v_gene: TRBV11-3; abundance: once; j_gene: TRBJ2-3; CDR3aa: CASSLGWADTQYF